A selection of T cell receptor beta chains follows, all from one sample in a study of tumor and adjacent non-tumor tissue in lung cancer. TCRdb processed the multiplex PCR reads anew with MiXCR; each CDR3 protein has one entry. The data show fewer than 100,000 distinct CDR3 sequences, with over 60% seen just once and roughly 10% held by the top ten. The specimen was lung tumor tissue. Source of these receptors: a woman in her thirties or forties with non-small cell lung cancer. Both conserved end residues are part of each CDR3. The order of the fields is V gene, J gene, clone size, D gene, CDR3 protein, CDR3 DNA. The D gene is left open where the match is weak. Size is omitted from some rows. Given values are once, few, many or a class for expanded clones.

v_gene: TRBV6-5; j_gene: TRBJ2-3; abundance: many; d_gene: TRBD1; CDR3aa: CASSGAQGARTDTQYF; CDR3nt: TGTGCCAGCAGTGGGGCACAGGGGGCACGGACAGATACGCAGTATTTT
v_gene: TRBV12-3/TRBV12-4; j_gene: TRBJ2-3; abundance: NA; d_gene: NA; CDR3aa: CAGSFPTGTDMQYF; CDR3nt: TGTGCCGGCAGTTTTCCGACAGGCACAGATATGCAGTATTTT
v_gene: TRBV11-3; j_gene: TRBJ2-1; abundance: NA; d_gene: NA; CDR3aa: CASEDGFYNEQFF; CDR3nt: TGTGCAAGCGAAGACGGGTTCTACAATGAGCAGTTCTTC
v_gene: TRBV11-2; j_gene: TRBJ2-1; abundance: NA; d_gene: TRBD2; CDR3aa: CASSSRIVTCGGPREQFF; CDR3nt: TGTGCCAGCAGCTCACGCATCGTAACTTGCGGGGGACCAAGGGAGCAGTTCTTC
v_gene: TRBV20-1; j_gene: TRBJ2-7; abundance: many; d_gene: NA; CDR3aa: CSARGVGGYEQYF; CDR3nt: TGCAGTGCTAGAGGAGTCGGAGGCTACGAGCAGTACTTC
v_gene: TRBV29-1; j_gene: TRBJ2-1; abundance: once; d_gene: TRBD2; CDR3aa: CSVGDPGRASYNEQFF; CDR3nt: TGCAGCGTCGGAGATCCCGGGAGGGCTTCCTACAATGAGCAGTTCTTC
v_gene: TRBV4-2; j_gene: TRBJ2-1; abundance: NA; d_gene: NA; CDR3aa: CVSRCEGLYNEQFF; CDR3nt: TGTGTCAGCCGCTGTGAGGGCCTTTACAATGAGCAGTTCTTC
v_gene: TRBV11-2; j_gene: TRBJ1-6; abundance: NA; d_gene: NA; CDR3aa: CTNSLASGNNSPIHF; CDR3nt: TGTACCAACAGCTTAGCCTCGGGGAATAATTCACCCATCCACTTT
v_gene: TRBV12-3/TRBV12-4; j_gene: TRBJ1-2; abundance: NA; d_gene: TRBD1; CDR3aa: CARSGLDRGRGYTF; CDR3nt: TGTGCCAGGAGTGGGCTTGACAGGGGGAGAGGCTACACCTTC
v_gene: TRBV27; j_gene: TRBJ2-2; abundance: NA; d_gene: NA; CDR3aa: CTSQARGLWDTGELFF; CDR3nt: TGTACCAGCCAAGCGAGGGGTCTCTGGGACACCGGGGAGCTGTTTTTT
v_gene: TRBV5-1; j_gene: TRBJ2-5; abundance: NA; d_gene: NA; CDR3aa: CASTGSAQYF; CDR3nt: TGCGCCAGCACCGGCTCGGCCCAGTACTTC
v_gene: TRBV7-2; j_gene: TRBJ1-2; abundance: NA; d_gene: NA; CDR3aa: CASSSRTRSLSLNYGYTF; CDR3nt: TGTGCCAGCAGCTCCAGGACAAGGTCCCTATCTCTAAACTATGGCTACACCTTC
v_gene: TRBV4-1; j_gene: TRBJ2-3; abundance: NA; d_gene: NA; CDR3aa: CASSLLTSADTDMQYF; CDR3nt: TGCGCCAGCAGCCTTTTAACCAGCGCGGACACAGATATGCAGTATTTT
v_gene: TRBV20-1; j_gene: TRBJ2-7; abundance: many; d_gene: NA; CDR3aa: CSARPADQYEQYF; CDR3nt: TGCAGTGCTAGGCCGGCAGACCAATACGAGCAGTACTTC
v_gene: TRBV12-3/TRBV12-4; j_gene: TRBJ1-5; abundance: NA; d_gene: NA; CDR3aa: CANSFKGSINQPQHF; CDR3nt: TGTGCCAACAGTTTTAAAGGGAGCATTAATCAGCCCCAGCATTTT
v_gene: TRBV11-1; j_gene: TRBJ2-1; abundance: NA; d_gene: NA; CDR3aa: CASSLLRGWDQFF; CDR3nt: TGTGCCAGCAGCTTACTGAGGGGATGGGATCAGTTCTTT
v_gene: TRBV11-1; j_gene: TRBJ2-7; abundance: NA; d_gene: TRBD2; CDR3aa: CTSSLHPSGSLSYEQYF; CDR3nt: TGTACCAGTAGCTTACATCCTAGCGGGAGTCTCTCCTACGAGCAGTACTTC
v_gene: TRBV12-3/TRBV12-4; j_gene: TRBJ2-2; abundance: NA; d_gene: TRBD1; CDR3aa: CASTGDRVTGKLFF; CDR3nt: TGTGCCAGCACCGGGGACAGGGTCACTGGGAAGCTGTTTTTT
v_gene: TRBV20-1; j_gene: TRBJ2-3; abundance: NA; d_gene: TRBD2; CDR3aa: CNAPRTSGLILTDTQYF; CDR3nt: TGCAATGCGCCCCGGACTAGCGGTCTAATACTTACAGATACGCAGTATTTT
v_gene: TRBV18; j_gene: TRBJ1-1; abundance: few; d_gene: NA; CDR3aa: CASSQGATEAFF; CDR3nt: TGTGCCAGCTCGCAGGGTGCCACTGAAGCTTTCTTT